The 19 T cell receptor beta chains presented below share a single source sample, sequenced in a study of blood T cell repertoires in COVID-19 (dated by TCRdb to about 2020). Receptor libraries were prepared by the immunoSEQ multiplex PCR assay. TCRdb re-hosts the immuneACCESS table, in-frame sequences only. Its copies lack some clones; in the studies checked, an unresolved V gene accounts for under half of them, and the cause for the rest is not known. The sample includes a few hundred thousand clones, with 88% observed a single time. About 1% of the sample belongs to the ten largest clones. The source material was PBMCs or T cells enriched from blood (not recorded which). The receptors were sampled from a woman between 25 and 40 years old who had recovered from COVID-19.

The rearrangement links TRBV7-9 to TRBJ1-4, with D perhaps matching TRBD1 (6 bases). V was cut by 1 base and J by 8 bases, with 11 bases left in between. The CDR3 sequence is 14 residues long. CDR1 and CDR2 from the germline V gene are SEHNR and FQNEAQ (reference sequence). The CDR3 coding sequence is TGTGCCAGCAGCTTAGGGACTCAGGGGGAAAAACTGTTTTTT. Its protein product is CASSLGTQGEKLFF.

The J gene is TRBJ2-1, the V gene TRBV9; 9 bases fit TRBD2. The CDR3 has 15 residues. V gave up 3 bases and J gave up 8 bases; unmatched junction bases: 9. The V gene's germline CDR1 is SGDLS and CDR2 YYNGEE. DNA of the CDR3: TGTGCCAGCAGCGCGCCGGGACTAGCATTCGATGAGCAGTTCTTC. This translates into CASSAPGLAFDEQFF.

This clone has more than one count but fewer than ten. The chain links TRBV11-2 to TRBJ1-1, with D possibly being TRBD1 (5 bases). This CDR3 is built from 15 residues. V shed 1 base and J shed 1 base, with 10 bases lying between them. CDR1 and CDR2 from the germline V gene are SGHAT and FQNNGV. The CDR3 sequence: CASSLVAGGNTEAFF. The CDR3 DNA sequence: TGTGCCAGCAGCTTAGTGGCCGGGGGGAACACTGAAGCTTTCTTT.

CDR3 sequence: CASSQKGQGAYGYTF. Written as DNA, the CDR3 is TGTGCCAGCAGCCAAAAGGGGCAGGGGGCCTATGGCTACACCTTC. This chain links TRBV3-1 (or the pseudogene TRBV3-2) with TRBJ1-2; 8 bases agree with TRBD1. There are 15 residues in the CDR3. CDR1 is LGHDT and CDR2 is YNNKEL in the germline V gene (reference sequence). Trimming took 2 bases from V and 4 from J; bases not matched to a gene: 6.

The J gene is TRBJ2-2, the V gene TRBV7-2; unclear D gene. Germline CDR1 SGHTA, CDR2 FQGNSA. The CDR3 has 14 amino acids. V was shortened by 0 bases and J by 6 bases, with 8 bases between the two germline ends. DNA of the CDR3: TGTGCCAGCAGCTTAGCGCTCGGTTCCGGGGAGCTGTTTTTT. Its protein is CASSLALGSGELFF.

The rearrangement links TRBV28 to TRBJ1-1, with a tentative D call TRBD1 (5 bases). The length of the CDR3 is 13 residues. The germline V gene encodes CDR1 MDHEN and CDR2 SYDVKM. The ends were cut back, 6 bases at V and 8 bases at J, with 16 bases in the middle. In nucleotides, the CDR3 is TGTGCCAGCAGGCGGGGGTTGTTCCCGGAAGCTTTCTTT. Protein sequence: CASRRGLFPEAFF.

The J gene is TRBJ1-2, the V gene TRBV11-2; D ambiguous. Germline CDR1 is SGHAT and CDR2 is FQNNGV. The V end was cut by 1 base, the J end by 7 bases, with 16 bases between. The length of the CDR3 is 15 residues. CDR3 residues: CASSLGPLNPFGYTF. CDR3 coding DNA: TGTGCCAGCAGCTTAGGTCCCCTAAATCCCTTTGGCTACACCTTC.

The gene calls are TRBV5-1 and TRBJ2-3; a weak D match, TRBD2 (5 bases). The CDR3 loop spans 15 amino acids. The germline V gene has CDR1 SGHRS and CDR2 YFSETQ. V gave up 4 bases and J gave up 4 bases, with 16 bases separating them. CDR3 sequence reads: CASSTTRIGADTQYF. In DNA form, the CDR3 reads TGCGCCAGCAGCACCACTAGGATTGGTGCAGATACGCAGTATTTT.

The chain is built from TRBV4-2 and TRBJ2-7, with 10 positions matching TRBD2. The J segment lost 6 bases and the V segment lost 2 bases, leaving 7 bases of the junction unmatched. The CDR3 is made up of 15 amino acids. The germline gives CDR1 LGHNA, CDR2 YNFKEQ. The CDR3 is CASSQSGRAFPEQYF. The CDR3 DNA sequence: TGTGCCAGCAGCCAAAGCGGGAGGGCCTTTCCCGAGCAGTACTTC.

The chain links TRBV27 to TRBJ2-7; 9 bases match TRBD2. This CDR3 region has 16 residues. J gave up 5 bases and V 5 bases, and 13 bases lay outside the gene matches. The germline CDR1 and CDR2 sequences are MNHEY and SMNVEV (reference sequence). CDR3 DNA: TGTGCCAGCAGTACCCTAGCGGGGATGAGAGGTGACGAGCAGTACTTC. Translating it yields CASSTLAGMRGDEQYF.

This clone has more than one count but fewer than ten. This chain links TRBV30 with TRBJ1-2; unclear D gene. CDR1 GTSNPN and CDR2 SVGIG come from the germline V gene (reference sequence). The CDR3 spans 12 residues. V lost 3 bases and J 8 bases, leaving 13 bases between the germline ends. The CDR3 sequence is CAWSPSGWGYTF. Here the CDR3 DNA reads TGTGCCTGGAGCCCCAGCGGATGGGGCTACACCTTC.

The chain joins TRBV4-1 to TRBJ2-3; perhaps TRBD2 as D (6 bases). Trimming removed 0 bases from V and 0 bases from J, with 16 bases in between. CDR1 MGHRA and CDR2 YSYEKL come from the germline V gene. The CDR3 covers 18 residues. The CDR3 loop reads CASSQELGGAASTDTQYF. Here the CDR3 DNA reads TGCGCCAGCAGCCAAGAATTAGGCGGGGCGGCTAGCACAGATACGCAGTATTTT.

The rearrangement uses TRBV7-2 and TRBJ1-1, with 10 nucleotides matching TRBD1. J gave up 7 bases and V 5 bases, and 7 bases lay outside the gene matches. The germline CDR1 and CDR2 sequences are SGHTA and FQGNSA. The CDR3 spans 14 residues. DNA for the CDR3: TGTGCCAGCAGCCTCGGGACAGGGGAGAGTGAAGCTTTCTTT. Its translation is CASSLGTGESEAFF.

The chain uses TRBV7-3 and TRBJ2-5; 7 bases match TRBD2. Germline CDR1 reads SGHTA; CDR2 reads FQGTGA. CDR3 length: 14 amino acids. The ends lost 3 bases at V and 7 bases at J; junction bases unmatched: 8. The DNA for the CDR3 is TGTGCCAGCAGCTTCCGGAGTGGGGAGGGGACCCAGTACTTC. It is translated as CASSFRSGEGTQYF.

This rearrangement joins TRBV5-1 to TRBJ1-6, with 8 positions matching TRBD1. J was trimmed by 8 bases and V by 2 bases; bases with no gene match: 3. In germline, CDR1 is SGHRS, CDR2 YFSETQ. The CDR3 sequence is 14 residues long. The CDR3 sequence is CASSFDRGYSPLHF. The CDR3 DNA reads TGCGCCAGCAGCTTCGACAGGGGATATTCACCCCTCCACTTT.

The chain couples TRBV30 to TRBJ1-1; possibly TRBD1 for D (5 bases). The CDR3 spans 19 residues. Looked up from germline, CDR1 is GTSNPN and CDR2 is SVGIG (reference sequence). Trimming cost V 1 base and J 4 bases, with 28 bases left between them. CDR3 loop: CAWSDLTDPAHWRGTEAFF. The CDR3 bases are TGTGCCTGGAGTGATCTTACCGACCCGGCCCATTGGAGGGGCACTGAAGCTTTCTTT.

This chain joins TRBV10-3 and TRBJ2-7; D gene ambiguous. The CDR3 sequence is 15 residues long. Trimming took off 0 bases at V and 0 bases at J, with 9 bases between the two ends. CDR1 is ENHRY and CDR2 is SYGVKD in the germline V gene. The CDR3 loop reads CAISESSPSSYEQYF. The CDR3 region has the DNA TGTGCCATCAGTGAGTCGTCACCCAGCTCCTACGAGCAGTACTTC.

This clone was seen more than once but under ten times. V is TRBV2 and J is TRBJ2-1; a possible D gene is TRBD2 (5 bases). CDR3 size: 13 residues. Germline CDR1 SNHLY, CDR2 FYNNEI. V was clipped by 6 bases and J by 2 bases, with 8 bases between them. CDR3 coding DNA: TGTGCCAGCAGGGAGCGGACCTACAATGAGCAGTTCTTC. Its translation: CASRERTYNEQFF.

The chain is built from TRBV28 and TRBJ1-4; a possible D gene is TRBD1 (5 bases). CDR3 length: 13 amino acids. The germline V and J ends were trimmed by 8 bases and 6 bases, with 13 bases remaining between them. Germline lookup yields CDR1 MDHEN and CDR2 SYDVKM. CDR3 bases: TGTGCCAGCCAAGGTGGGGCATATGAAAAACTGTTTTTT. This translates into CASQGGAYEKLFF.